These 25 T cell receptor beta chains share one sample of origin, sequenced in a study of blood T cell repertoires in COVID-19. Profiled with immunoSEQ multiplex PCR; TCRdb holds only in-frame clones, not every one. In the table there are roughly 230,000 clones, about 83% of which are singletons. Sequencing input: peripheral blood. Receptors were obtained from a woman aged 50 to 65 with acute or convalescent COVID-19.

This chain joins TRBV7-2 and TRBJ2-3, with TRBD2 matching 12 bases. CDR1 SGHTA and CDR2 FQGNSA come from the germline V gene. The V and J ends lost 1 base and 6 bases, in that order; junction bases with no gene match: 8. The CDR3 is made up of 17 amino acids. CDR3 coding DNA: TGTGCCAGCAGCTTAGGGCTAGCGGGGGGGTTCATGGATACGCAGTATTTT. It codes for CASSLGLAGGFMDTQYF.

The chain links TRBV28 to TRBJ1-1; TRBD1 is a possible D gene (5 bases). Trimming took 7 bases from V and 3 from J, leaving 9 bases between them. The germline CDR1 and CDR2 sequences are MDHEN and SYDVKM. This CDR3 region has 12 residues. The chain's CDR3 is CASTGGYTEAFF. The CDR3 region has the DNA TGTGCCAGCACCGGGGGGTACACTGAAGCTTTCTTT. The entire variable domain, with the rest obtained from reference TRBV28 and TRBJ1-1, is as follows: DVKVTQSSRYLVKRTGEKVFLECVQDMDHENMFWYRQDPGLGLRLIYFSYDVKMKEKGDIPEGYSVSREKKERFSLILESASTNQTSMYLCASTGGYTEAFFGQGTRLTVV.

V gene TRBV5-4 combines with J gene TRBJ2-7, with 7 bases aligning to TRBD1. Germline V lookup: CDR1 SGHNT, CDR2 YYREEE (reference sequence). The CDR3 totals 15 residues. V lost 4 bases and J lost 2; bases outside the gene matches: 9. The CDR3 DNA follows: TGTGCCAGCAGCACTGGGGGACAGTCAACCTACGAGCAGTACTTC. Amino acid sequence: CASSTGGQSTYEQYF.

V is TRBV4-3 and J is TRBJ1-6, with 8 bases matching TRBD1. Germline loops: CDR1 LGHNA, CDR2 YSLEER. The V gene end was trimmed by 0 bases and the J gene end by 10 bases; junction bases not matched to a gene: 8. This CDR3 has 16 residues. The CDR3 nucleotides read TGCGCCAGCAGCCAAGAAGCGGGACAGGTCAACTCACCCCTCCACTTT. It encodes CASSQEAGQVNSPLHF.

The chain couples TRBV12-3 or TRBV12-4 to TRBJ1-2; D unclear. This CDR3 comprises 12 residues. V was trimmed by 2 bases and J by 4 bases, leaving 5 bases between them. The DNA of the CDR3 is TGTGCCAGCAGTTTAAACGGCTATGGCTACACCTTC. The encoded protein is CASSLNGYGYTF.

The rearrangement uses TRBV27 and TRBJ2-1; the D gene is possibly TRBD1 (6 bases). CDR3 size: 16 residues. Germline V gene lookup returns CDR1 MNHEY and CDR2 SMNVEV (reference sequence). V lost 2 bases and J lost 1, with 12 bases in between. The CDR3 sequence is CASSLGRGFSYNEQFF. The CDR3 bases are TGTGCCAGCAGTTTAGGCAGGGGTTTTTCCTACAATGAGCAGTTCTTC.

This chain links TRBV27 with TRBJ2-7, with 7 bases identical to TRBD2. This CDR3 spans 15 amino acids. The V segment lost 2 bases and the J segment 2 bases; nucleotides outside the gene matches: 6. From germline, CDR1 is MNHEY and CDR2 SMNVEV (reference sequence). For the CDR3, the DNA is TGTGCCAGCAGTTTACTAGCGGCCCCACCCTACGAGCAGTACTTC. It encodes CASSLLAAPPYEQYF.

The V call is TRBV6-5, the J call TRBJ2-2; D gene uncertain. V shed 0 bases and J shed 4 bases, with 12 bases lying between them. The CDR3 has 16 amino acids. Per the germline V gene, CDR1 is MNHEY and CDR2 is SVGAGI. CDR3 in amino acids: CASSYSSPVATGELFF. CDR3 sequence (DNA): TGTGCCAGCAGTTACTCTTCACCGGTCGCCACCGGGGAGCTGTTTTTT.

This chain uses TRBV15 with TRBJ2-1; 7 bases are shared with TRBD2. V trimming: 0 bases; J trimming: 2 bases; junction bases outside the gene matches: 4. In germline, CDR1 is LNHNV, CDR2 YYDKDF (reference sequence). CDR3 length equals 16 residues. As DNA, the CDR3 is TGTGCCACCAGCAGAGAACTAGCGCCAACCTACAATGAGCAGTTCTTC. Translating it yields CATSRELAPTYNEQFF. The whole variable domain, remainder taken from reference TRBV15 and TRBJ2-1, is DAMVIQNPRYQVTQFGKPVTLSCSQTLNHNVMYWYQQKSSQAPKLLFHYYDKDFNNEADTPDNFQSRRPNTSFCFLDIRSPGLGDTAMYLCATSRELAPTYNEQFFGPGTRLTVL.

DNA of the CDR3: TGTGCCAGCAAGGCGGGGGATGAGCAGTTCTTC. Translated: CASKAGDEQFF. The chain combines TRBV12-3 or TRBV12-4 with TRBJ2-1, with TRBD2 identical over 7 bases. The CDR3 length is 11 residues. The V gene end was trimmed by 7 bases and the J gene end by 8 bases; junction bases not matched to a gene: 2.

The V and J genes are TRBV30 and TRBJ1-1, with D unresolved. CDR3 length: 13 residues. Trimming removed 1 base at V and 3 bases at J, with 9 bases between. Germline V gene sequence: CDR1 GTSNPN, CDR2 SVGIG (reference sequence). The CDR3 sequence is CAWSENYYTEAFF. The CDR3 DNA follows: TGTGCCTGGAGTGAAAACTATTACACTGAAGCTTTCTTT.

The rearrangement uses TRBV5-6 and TRBJ1-1; D call uncertain. Germline lookup yields CDR1 SGHDT and CDR2 YYEEEE. The CDR3 loop spans 13 amino acids. The V end lost 0 bases, the J end lost 3 bases, and 6 bases lay between the germline ends. CDR3 sequence reads: CASSLVSYTEAFF. The CDR3 region has the DNA TGTGCCAGCAGCTTGGTGAGTTACACTGAAGCTTTCTTT. The entire variable domain, with the rest obtained from reference TRBV5-6 and TRBJ1-1, is as follows: DAGVTQSPTHLIKTRGQQVTLRCSPKSGHDTVSWYQQALGQGPQFIFQYYEEEERQRGNFPDRFSGHQFPNYSSELNVNALLLGDSALYLCASSLVSYTEAFFGQGTRLTVV.

This clone was found once. This chain links TRBV3-1 (or the pseudogene TRBV3-2) with TRBJ2-7; 8 nucleotides match TRBD2. Germline CDR1 LGHDT, CDR2 YNNKEL (reference sequence). Unmatched junction bases numbered 7, after V lost 1 base and J lost 5 bases. The CDR3 extends over 15 amino acids. Here the CDR3 reads CASSQGRLAGNEQYF. CDR3 in DNA: TGTGCCAGCAGCCAAGGTAGGCTAGCGGGTAACGAGCAGTACTTC.

This clone has only one observation. The chain is built from TRBV6-6 and TRBJ2-5, with 8 positions matching TRBD2. Germline CDR1 is MNHNY and CDR2 is SVGAGI (reference sequence). Losses at the gene ends were 10 bases for V and 5 bases for J; bases not matched to a gene: 3. This CDR3 spans 11 amino acids. The CDR3 is CATGGPETQYF. CDR3 nucleotides: TGTGCCACGGGGGGGCCCGAGACCCAGTACTTC.

The rearrangement joins TRBV2 to TRBJ2-6; D might be TRBD2 (5 bases). The V and J ends lost 5 bases and 3 bases respectively, with 8 bases between them. Germline CDR1 and CDR2: SNHLY and FYNNEI. The CDR3 consists of 14 residues. DNA for the CDR3: TGTGCCAGCAGTTCTAGCCGTGGGGCCAACGTCCTGACTTTC. Translation: CASSSSRGANVLTF.

The J gene is TRBJ1-4, the V gene TRBV28, with a weak D call TRBD1 (6 bases). Between the trimmed V and J ends, which lost 10 bases and 8 bases, there was a span of 17 bases. The germline gives CDR1 MDHEN, CDR2 SYDVKM. The CDR3 runs to 13 residues. The DNA of the CDR3 is TGTGCCACCATAACCCCAGGGGTGGAAAAACTGTTTTTT. Translating gives CATITPGVEKLFF.

This chain uses TRBV6-1 with TRBJ2-3; 7 bases match TRBD2. V dropped 3 bases and J dropped 5; count of bases not matched to a gene: 5. CDR3 length equals 14 residues. The germline V gene encodes CDR1 MNHNS and CDR2 SASEGT. The DNA of the CDR3 is TGTGCCAGCAGTGATGGGAGGGTCCGAGATACGCAGTATTTT. Protein product: CASSDGRVRDTQYF.

V is TRBV4-1 and J is TRBJ1-3, with D perhaps matching TRBD1 (6 bases). Germline V gene sequence: CDR1 MGHRA, CDR2 YSYEKL. The CDR3 sequence is 16 residues long. The germline V and J ends were trimmed by 5 bases and 0 bases, with 14 bases remaining between them. For the CDR3, the DNA is TGCGCCAGCAGCTACCGGGGGGCAACCTCTGGAAACACCATATATTTT. Amino acid sequence: CASSYRGATSGNTIYF.

The chain joins TRBV5-4 to TRBJ2-3; TRBD1 matches at 7 bases. CDR1 and CDR2 from the germline V gene are SGHNT and YYREEE (reference sequence). The CDR3 runs to 13 residues. V lost 4 bases and J lost 6; bases outside the gene matches: 5. The CDR3 bases are TGTGCCAGCAGCCGGACAGGATCGGATACGCAGTATTTT. Translated, it gives CASSRTGSDTQYF.

This clone turned up a few times. This rearrangement joins TRBV28 to TRBJ2-2, with TRBD2 identical over 8 bases. Germline-derived CDR1 and CDR2 are MDHEN and SYDVKM. This CDR3 comprises 15 residues. The ends lost 3 bases at V and 4 bases at J; junction bases unmatched: 4. The CDR3 loop reads CASSLGGRTTGELFF. CDR3 nucleotide sequence: TGTGCCAGCAGTTTGGGCGGGAGGACCACCGGGGAGCTGTTTTTT. Supplemented by reference TRBV28 and TRBJ2-2, the full variable domain reads DVKVTQSSRYLVKRTGEKVFLECVQDMDHENMFWYRQDPGLGLRLIYFSYDVKMKEKGDIPEGYSVSREKKERFSLILESASTNQTSMYLCASSLGGRTTGELFFGEGSRLTVL.

This chain uses TRBV30 with TRBJ2-2; TRBD2 might be the D (6 bases). Germline loops: CDR1 GTSNPN, CDR2 SVGIG (reference sequence). The CDR3 consists of 15 residues. The germline V and J ends were trimmed by 2 bases and 0 bases, with 10 bases remaining between them. In DNA, the CDR3 is TGTGCCTGGAGTTGGGACTTACCGAACACCGGGGAGCTGTTTTTT. Its protein is CAWSWDLPNTGELFF.

The chain recombines TRBV3-1 (or the pseudogene TRBV3-2) with TRBJ2-2, with 12 bases identical to TRBD2. CDR1 and CDR2 (germline): LGHDT, YNNKEL (reference sequence). This CDR3 is built from 17 residues. The trim removed 3 bases at V and 5 bases at J, leaving 7 bases unmatched. CDR3: CASSQVRTSGKTGELFF. The DNA for the CDR3 is TGTGCCAGCAGCCAGGTACGGACTAGCGGGAAGACCGGGGAGCTGTTTTTT.

V gene TRBV20-1 combines with J gene TRBJ1-1; possible D gene TRBD1, 6 bases. Germline V gives CDR1 DFQATT, CDR2 SNEGSKA (reference sequence). The CDR3 covers 15 residues. The V and J ends lost 3 bases and 4 bases respectively, with 18 bases between them. DNA for the CDR3: TGCAGTGCTAGTGAACAGGGTGGGAGTACCACTGAAGCTTTCTTT. It yields the protein CSASEQGGSTTEAFF.

The gene calls are TRBV7-9 and TRBJ2-5; a possible D gene is TRBD2 (5 bases). Germline CDR1 reads SEHNR; CDR2 reads FQNEAQ (reference sequence). V was pared by 7 bases and J by 1 base, with 16 bases between. The CDR3 runs 15 residues. CDR3 DNA sequence: TGTGCCAGCAAGTGGGAGTCCCTTGGCCAAGAGACCCAGTACTTC. Residues: CASKWESLGQETQYF.

This chain connects TRBV5-1 to TRBJ2-7; D might be TRBD1 (6 bases). Trimming took off 1 base at V and 3 bases at J, with 17 bases between the two ends. This CDR3 has 16 residues. Germline V CDR1 and CDR2: SGHRS, YFSETQ. The CDR3: CASSLPMGDRRYEQYF. In DNA, the CDR3 is TGCGCCAGCAGCTTGCCCATGGGTGACAGGCGCTACGAGCAGTACTTC.